This T cell receptor beta chain emerged from a study of blood T cell repertoires in COVID-19. As for the study in general: The United States, Italy and Spain provided the acute and convalescent COVID-19 samples. The analysed material was cDNA or gDNA that came from T cells, B-cell-depleted T cells, or PBMCs.

In the original processing: Counts of nucleated cells, estimated from reference gene primer amplification, were obtained. TCRdb keeps only in-frame clones here, not all; method: immunoSEQ multiplex PCR. That table gives V, J and clone size, and the DNA gave D and trimming. The table includes approximately 200,000 clones, 80% to 90% detected once. Recruited during active infection, patients (from Seattle) were subsequently followed longitudinally. Material: peripheral blood. The origin of this receptor is a woman of 80 years or more with COVID-19, enrolled during active disease.

The CDR3 DNA is TGTGCCACCAGTGATTTTAAGACAGCCTCAGATACGCAGTATTTT. This codes for CATSDFKTASDTQYF. J is TRBJ2-3 and V is TRBV24-1; weak D call: TRBD1 (5 bases). Deletions cut 1 base from V and 4 bases from J, with 11 bases between. Germline V gene sequence: CDR1 KGHDR, CDR2 SFDVKD. The CDR3 consists of 15 residues.